The TCR beta chain described here comes from a study of shared clonotypes between healthy human individuals. Study background: Used for every donor were three CD4 naive, three CD4 memory, two CD8 naive and one CD8 memory plate. Study-level results: Memory subsets generally showed lower estimated richness than naive subsets.

With regard to this clone: Its specificity is not known.

Per the study methods: Filtering differed, since immunoSEQ gave only junction sequences and no quality scores. TCRdb keeps only in-frame clones here, not all; method: immunoSEQ multiplex PCR. V and J calls and clone size come straight from that table; D and trimming were deduced from the DNA. Here the sample spans more than 850,000 clones, approximately 80% being singletons. V lost 10 bases to trimming and J lost 0 bases, with 7 bases between them. CDR1 MNHNS and CDR2 SASEGT come from the germline V gene. This CDR3 comprises 11 residues. The clonotype comes from a man between 18 and 29 years old in good health. Some clones in this sample may be carry-over from other donors' samples. The sample taken for sequencing was memory CD4+ T cells from PBMCs. Subset described: CD45RA-negative fraction. This chain links TRBV6-1 with TRBJ2-7; no reliable D call. CDR3 residues: CAISSSYEQYF. CDR3 nucleotides: TGTGCCATCAGCAGCTCCTACGAGCAGTACTTC.